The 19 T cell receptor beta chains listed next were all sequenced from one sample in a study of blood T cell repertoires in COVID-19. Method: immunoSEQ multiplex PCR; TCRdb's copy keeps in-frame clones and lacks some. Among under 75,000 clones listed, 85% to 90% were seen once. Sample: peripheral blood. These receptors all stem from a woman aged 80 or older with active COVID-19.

The CDR3 nucleotides read TGTGCCAGTAGTCCCCGACTGGGGAACACTGAAGCTTTCTTT. Its protein is CASSPRLGNTEAFF. The chain combines TRBV19 with TRBJ1-1; unclear D gene. V lost 5 bases to trimming and J lost 1 base, with 11 bases between them. Germline loops: CDR1 LNHDA, CDR2 SQIVND (reference sequence). This CDR3 comprises 14 residues.

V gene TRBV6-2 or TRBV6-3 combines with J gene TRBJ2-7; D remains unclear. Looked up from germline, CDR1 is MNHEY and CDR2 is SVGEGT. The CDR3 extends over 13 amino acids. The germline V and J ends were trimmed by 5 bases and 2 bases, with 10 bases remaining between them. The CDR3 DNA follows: TGTGCCAGCAGTGACCCTAGACCCTACGAGCAGTACTTC. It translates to CASSDPRPYEQYF.

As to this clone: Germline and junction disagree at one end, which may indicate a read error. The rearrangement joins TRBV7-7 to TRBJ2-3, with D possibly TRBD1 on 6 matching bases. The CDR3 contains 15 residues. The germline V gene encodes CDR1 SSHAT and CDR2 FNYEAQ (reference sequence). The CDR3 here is CASSLAPGRGGTQYF. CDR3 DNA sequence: TGTGCTAGCAGCTTAGCCCCAGGGAGAGGGGGTACGCAGTATTTT.

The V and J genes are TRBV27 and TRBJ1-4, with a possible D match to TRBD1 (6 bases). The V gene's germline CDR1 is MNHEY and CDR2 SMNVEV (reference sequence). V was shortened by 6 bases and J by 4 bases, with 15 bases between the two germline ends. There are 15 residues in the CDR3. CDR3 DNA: TGTGCCAGCAGCGACCACAGGGCTTATAATGAAAAACTGTTTTTT. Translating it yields CASSDHRAYNEKLFF.

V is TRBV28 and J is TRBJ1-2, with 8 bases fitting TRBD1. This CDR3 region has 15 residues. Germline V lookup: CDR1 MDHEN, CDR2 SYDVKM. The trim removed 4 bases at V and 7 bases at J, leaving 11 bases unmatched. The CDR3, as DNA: TGTGCCAGCAGTTCACCAGGGGGCTCGGTAACTGGCTACACCTTC. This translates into CASSSPGGSVTGYTF.

CDR3 coding DNA: TGTGCCTGGAGTGTAGGGACTACCGGGGAGCTGTTTTTT. This codes for CAWSVGTTGELFF. The rearrangement joins TRBV30 to TRBJ2-2; TRBD2 might be the D (6 bases). CDR3 length: 13 amino acids. Germline V gives CDR1 GTSNPN, CDR2 SVGIG (reference sequence). Trimming pared 0 bases from V and 5 bases from J, leaving 7 bases between.

In DNA, the CDR3 is TGTGCCACCAGTTCGAGGAGCGGGGGGGCAGATACGCAGTATTTT. Translating it yields CATSSRSGGADTQYF. This chain uses TRBV15 with TRBJ2-3, with 10 positions matching TRBD2. The CDR3 spans 15 residues. The junction had 7 bases not matched to a gene; V was cut back by 6 bases and J by 4 bases. Germline assignment: CDR1 LNHNV and CDR2 YYDKDF (reference sequence). Filled out from reference TRBV15 and TRBJ2-3, the complete variable domain reads DAMVIQNPRYQVTQFGKPVTLSCSQTLNHNVMYWYQQKSSQAPKLLFHYYDKDFNNEADTPDNFQSRRPNTSFCFLDIRSPGLGDTAMYLCATSSRSGGADTQYFGPGTRLTVL.

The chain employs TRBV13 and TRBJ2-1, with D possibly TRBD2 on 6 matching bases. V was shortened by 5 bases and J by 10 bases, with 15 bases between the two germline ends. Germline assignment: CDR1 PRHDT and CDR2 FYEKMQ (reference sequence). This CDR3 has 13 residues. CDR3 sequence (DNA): TGTGCCAGCAGCACGGGACTCGCGTGGGAGCAGTTCTTC. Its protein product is CASSTGLAWEQFF.

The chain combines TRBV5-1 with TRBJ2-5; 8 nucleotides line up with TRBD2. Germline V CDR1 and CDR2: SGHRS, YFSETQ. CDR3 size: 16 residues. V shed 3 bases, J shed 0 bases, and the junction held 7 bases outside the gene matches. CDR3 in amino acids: CASSSRLAGYQETQYF. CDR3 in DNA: TGCGCCAGCAGCTCGAGGTTAGCGGGGTACCAAGAGACCCAGTACTTC.

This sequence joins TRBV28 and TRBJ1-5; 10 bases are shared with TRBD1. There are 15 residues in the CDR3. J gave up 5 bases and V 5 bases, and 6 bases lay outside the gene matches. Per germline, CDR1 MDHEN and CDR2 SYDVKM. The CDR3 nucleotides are TGTGCCAGCAGTCCGACAGGGGGCCTTTATCAGCCCCAGCATTTT. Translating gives CASSPTGGLYQPQHF.

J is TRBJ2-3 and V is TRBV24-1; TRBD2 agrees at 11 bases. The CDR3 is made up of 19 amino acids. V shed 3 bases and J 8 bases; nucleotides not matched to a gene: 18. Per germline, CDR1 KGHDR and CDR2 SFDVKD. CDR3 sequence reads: CATSDATSIAGGIRGTQYF. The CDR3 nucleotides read TGTGCCACCAGTGATGCCACCTCTATAGCGGGGGGGATCCGGGGTACGCAGTATTTT.

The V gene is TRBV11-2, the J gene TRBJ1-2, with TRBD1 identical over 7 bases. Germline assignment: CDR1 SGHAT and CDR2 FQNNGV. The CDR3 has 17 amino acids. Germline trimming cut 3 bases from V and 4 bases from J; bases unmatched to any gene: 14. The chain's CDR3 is CASSFPAGTALRYGYTF. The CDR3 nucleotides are TGTGCCAGCAGCTTCCCAGCCGGGACAGCCCTTCGCTATGGCTACACCTTC.

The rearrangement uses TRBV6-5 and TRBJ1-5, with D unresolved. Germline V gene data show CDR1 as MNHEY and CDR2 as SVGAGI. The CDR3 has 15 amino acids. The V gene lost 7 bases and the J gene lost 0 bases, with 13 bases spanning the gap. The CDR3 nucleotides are TGTGCCAGCATGAGGGCCTTAAATAGCAATCAGCCCCAGCATTTT. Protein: CASMRALNSNQPQHF.

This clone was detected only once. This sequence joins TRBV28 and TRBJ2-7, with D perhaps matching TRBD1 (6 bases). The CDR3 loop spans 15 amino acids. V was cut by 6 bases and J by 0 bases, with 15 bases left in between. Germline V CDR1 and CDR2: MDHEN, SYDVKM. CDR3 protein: CASSTRGRGSYEQYF. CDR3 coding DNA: TGTGCCAGCAGCACCCGGGGCAGGGGCTCCTACGAGCAGTACTTC.

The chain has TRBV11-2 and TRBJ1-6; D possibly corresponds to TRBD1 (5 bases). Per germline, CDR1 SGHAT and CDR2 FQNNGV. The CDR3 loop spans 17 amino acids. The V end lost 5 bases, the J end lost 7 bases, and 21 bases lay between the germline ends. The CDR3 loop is CASSPTWAGWGNSPLHF. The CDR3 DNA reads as TGTGCCAGCAGCCCTACGTGGGCAGGGTGGGGAAATTCACCCCTCCACTTT.

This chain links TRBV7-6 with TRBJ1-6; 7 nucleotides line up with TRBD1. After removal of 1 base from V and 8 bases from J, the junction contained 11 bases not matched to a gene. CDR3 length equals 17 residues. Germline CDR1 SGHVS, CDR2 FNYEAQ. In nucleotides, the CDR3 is TGTGCCAGCAGCTTAGATCCCCCCCAGGGGGAGGATTCACCCCTCCACTTT. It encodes CASSLDPPQGEDSPLHF.

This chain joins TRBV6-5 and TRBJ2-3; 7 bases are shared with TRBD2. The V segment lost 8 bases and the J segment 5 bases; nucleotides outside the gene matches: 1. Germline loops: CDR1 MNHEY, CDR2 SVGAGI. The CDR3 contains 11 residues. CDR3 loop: CASLAVDTQYF. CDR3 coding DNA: TGTGCCAGCCTAGCGGTAGATACGCAGTATTTT.

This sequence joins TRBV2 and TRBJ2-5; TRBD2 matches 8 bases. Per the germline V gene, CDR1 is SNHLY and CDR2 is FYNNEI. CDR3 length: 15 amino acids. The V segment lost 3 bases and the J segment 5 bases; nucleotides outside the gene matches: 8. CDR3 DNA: TGTGCCAGCAGTGACGGCGGGGGGACCTGGGAGACCCAGTACTTC. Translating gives CASSDGGGTWETQYF.

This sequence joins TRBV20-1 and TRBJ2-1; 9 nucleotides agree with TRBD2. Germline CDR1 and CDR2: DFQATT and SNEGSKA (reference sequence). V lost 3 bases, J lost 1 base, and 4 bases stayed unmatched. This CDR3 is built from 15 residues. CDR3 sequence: CSASGTSRSYNEQFF. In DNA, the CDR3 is TGCAGTGCTAGTGGGACTAGCCGGTCCTACAATGAGCAGTTCTTC.